Listed below are T cell receptor beta chains from one sample, sequenced in a study of cytomegalovirus exposure and HLA in healthy donors. Sequencing was performed with immunoSEQ multiplex PCR; in TCRdb, only in-frame clones are kept and a portion is missing. The sample shows 150,000 to 200,000 clones, about 81% of them seen only once. Material: PBMCs. The receptors originated from a man aged 18 to 30 in good health and CMV-seronegative. Both conserved end residues are part of each CDR3. D genes are given only for firm matches. Some rows mark clone size as missing; the rest say once, few, many or name a class of expanded clone.

>NA|NA|TRBV30|TRBJ1-1
TGTGCCTCAGAGCGGGGTGGTGAAGCTTTCTTT
CASERGGEAFF
>NA|NA|TRBV15|TRBJ2-7
TGTGCCACCAGCAGCCCCGGGGGTTACGAGCAGTACTTC
CATSSPGGYEQYF
>NA|TRBD2|TRBV2|TRBJ2-3
TGTGCCAGCAGCAAGACAGGACTAGCGGGGGGAACAGATACGCAGTATTTT
CASSKTGLAGGTDTQYF
>NA|NA|TRBV7-3|TRBJ2-3
TGTGCCAGCAGGGTCGGCGGGGATACGCAGTATTTT
CASRVGGDTQYF
>NA|TRBD1|TRBV5-1|TRBJ2-7
TGCGCCAGCAGCTCGGGACAGGGGAACTACGAGCAGTACTTC
CASSSGQGNYEQYF
>NA|NA|TRBV12-2|TRBJ1-1
TGTGCAAGTCGCTTAGCCCCCCCGTGGGGCGACCCAAACACTGAAGCTTTCTTT
CASRLAPPWGDPNTEAFF
>NA|TRBD1|TRBV5-1|TRBJ2-2
TGCGCCAGCAGCTTGGTAGGGGGCTTGAACACCGGGGAGCTGTTTTTT
CASSLVGGLNTGELFF
>NA|TRBD1|TRBV6-5|TRBJ1-1
TGTGCCAGCAGTACCGGTGCAGGGGGCGTTGGTGAAGCTTTCTTT
CASSTGAGGVGEAFF
>few|TRBD2|TRBV18|TRBJ2-7
TGTGCCAGCTCGCCGGGACTAGCGGGGACCTACGAGCAGTACTTC
CASSPGLAGTYEQYF
>few|NA|TRBV11-2|TRBJ2-5
TGTGCCAGCAGCCCTGGACATCTCCAAGAGACCCAGTACTTC
CASSPGHLQETQYF
>NA|TRBD2|TRBV6-5|TRBJ2-1
TGTGCCACCCGGAGAGGGACTAGCGGGAGTAATGAGCAGTTCTTC
CATRRGTSGSNEQFF
>NA|NA|TRBV23-1|TRBJ1-2
TGCGCCAGCAGTCAATCTGGGCCTTATGGCTACACCTTC
CASSQSGPYGYTF
>NA|NA|TRBV9|TRBJ1-6
TGTGCCAGCAACGGGGGGGATGGTGGTAATTCACCCCTCCACTTT
CASNGGDGGNSPLHF
>few|NA|TRBV9|TRBJ2-3
TGTGCCAGCAGCGTTGAGGGTTCGACAGATACGCAGTATTTT
CASSVEGSTDTQYF
>NA|NA|TRBV4-2|TRBJ2-3
TGTGCCAGCAGCCCCAATCCCGGAGGCCCGTTAGGTTCGGATACGCAGTATTTT
CASSPNPGGPLGSDTQYF
>NA|NA|TRBV11-2|TRBJ2-7
TGTGCCAGCAGCTTAGTCCCAGGGGCCCCCTACGAGCAGTACTTC
CASSLVPGAPYEQYF
>NA|NA|TRBV4-3|TRBJ1-3
TGCGCCAGCAGCCAAGATCCCAGGGCGATTTCAAACACCATATATTTT
CASSQDPRAISNTIYF
>NA|TRBD1|TRBV9|TRBJ2-5
TGTGCCAGCAGCGTAGACAGGGGGCAGGAGACCCAGTACTTC
CASSVDRGQETQYF
>NA|TRBD1|TRBV7-2|TRBJ2-3
TGTGCCAGCAGCCCTCAGGGGGTGGGCACAGATACGCAGTATTTT
CASSPQGVGTDTQYF
>NA|TRBD1|TRBV14|TRBJ2-2
TGTGCCAGCAGCCAAGGCTCCCCAGTGCAGGGGGAGCTATTTTTT
CASSQGSPVQGELFF